This T cell receptor beta chain was found in a study of blood T cell repertoires in COVID-19. Study background: From T cells, B-cell-depleted T cells, or PBMCs came the material, which was cDNA or gDNA.

As originally analysed: Estimates of nucleated cell counts were drawn from the amplification of reference gene primers. Some clones are missing from TCRdb's copy, which holds only in-frame ones; the method was immunoSEQ multiplex PCR. The DNA gave D and trimming, while V, J and clone size come from that table. Among roughly 14,000 clones listed, roughly 86% were seen once. The V gene lost 10 bases and the J gene lost 2 bases, with 6 bases spanning the gap. CDR1 and CDR2 (germline): ENHRY, SYGVKD. There are 11 residues in the CDR3. The rearrangement joins TRBV10-3 to TRBJ2-1, with D uncertain. The sequence was obtained from a human donor in a cohort sampled during active COVID-19. Sequenced material: peripheral blood. CDR3 coding DNA: TGTGCCAGCGCGACCTACAATGAGCAGTTCTTC. This sequence encodes CASATYNEQFF.